This T cell receptor (beta chain) was found in a study of OX40 agonist ivuxolimab in advanced cancers. Germline-derived CDR1 and CDR2 are MGHRA and YSYEKL. V lost 4 bases and J 4 bases, leaving 13 bases between the germline ends. There are 14 residues in the CDR3. Produced via immunoSEQ multiplex PCR; TCRdb's table is partial and in-frame only. The sample includes tens of thousands of clones, approximately 82% of them seen just once. This chain connects TRBV4-1 to TRBJ2-5; unclear D gene. The sequence came from an adult with an advanced solid tumor such as melanoma, head and neck, liver or kidney cancer. The sequencing used CD4+ or CD8+ T cells sorted from blood, collected in a trial of the OX40 agonist ivuxolimab. Written as DNA, the CDR3 is TGCGCCAGCAGCCTACTCCTTAAGGTAGAGACCCAGTACTTC. Translating gives CASSLLLKVETQYF.